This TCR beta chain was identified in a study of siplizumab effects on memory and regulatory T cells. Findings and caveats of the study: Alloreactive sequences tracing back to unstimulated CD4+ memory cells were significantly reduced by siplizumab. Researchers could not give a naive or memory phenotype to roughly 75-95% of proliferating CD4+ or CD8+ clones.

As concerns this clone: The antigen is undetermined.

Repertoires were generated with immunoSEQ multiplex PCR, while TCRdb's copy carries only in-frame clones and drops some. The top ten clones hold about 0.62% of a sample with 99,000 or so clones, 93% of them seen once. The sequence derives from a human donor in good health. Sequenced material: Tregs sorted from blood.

This CDR3 reads CASGREETQYF. The CDR3 DNA reads TGTGCCAGCGGTCGGGAAGAGACCCAGTACTTC. The V call is TRBV6-6, the J call TRBJ2-5; D is ambiguous. The CDR3 covers 11 residues. Between the trimmed V and J ends, which lost 8 bases and 3 bases, there was a span of 7 bases. Per germline, CDR1 MNHNY and CDR2 SVGAGI (reference sequence).